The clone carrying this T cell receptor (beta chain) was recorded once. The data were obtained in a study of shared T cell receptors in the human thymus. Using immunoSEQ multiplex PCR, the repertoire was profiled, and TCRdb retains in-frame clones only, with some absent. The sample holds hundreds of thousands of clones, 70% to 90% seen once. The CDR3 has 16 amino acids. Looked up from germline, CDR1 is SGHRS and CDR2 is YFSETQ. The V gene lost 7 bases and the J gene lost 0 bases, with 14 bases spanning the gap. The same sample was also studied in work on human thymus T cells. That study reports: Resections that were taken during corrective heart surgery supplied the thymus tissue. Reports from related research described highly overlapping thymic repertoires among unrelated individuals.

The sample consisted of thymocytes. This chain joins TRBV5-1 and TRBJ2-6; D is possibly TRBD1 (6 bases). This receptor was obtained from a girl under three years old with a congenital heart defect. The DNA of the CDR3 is TGCGCCAGCGCCGGACAGCGCATCTCTGGGGCCAACGTCCTGACTTTC. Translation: CASAGQRISGANVLTF.